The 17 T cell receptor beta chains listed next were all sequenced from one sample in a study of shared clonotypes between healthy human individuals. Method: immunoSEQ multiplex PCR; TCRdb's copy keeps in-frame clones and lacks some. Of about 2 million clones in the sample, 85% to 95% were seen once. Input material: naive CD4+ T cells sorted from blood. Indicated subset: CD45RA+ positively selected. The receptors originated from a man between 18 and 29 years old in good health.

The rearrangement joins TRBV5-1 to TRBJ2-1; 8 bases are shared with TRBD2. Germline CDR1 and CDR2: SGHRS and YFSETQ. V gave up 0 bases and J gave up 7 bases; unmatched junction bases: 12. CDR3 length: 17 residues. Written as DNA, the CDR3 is TGCGCCAGCAGCTTGGACCCTTCCGGGACTAGAGGGAATGAGCAGTTCTTC. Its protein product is CASSLDPSGTRGNEQFF.

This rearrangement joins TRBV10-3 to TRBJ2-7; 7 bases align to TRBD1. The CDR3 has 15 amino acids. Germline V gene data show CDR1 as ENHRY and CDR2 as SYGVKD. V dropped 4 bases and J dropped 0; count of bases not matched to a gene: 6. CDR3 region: CAISGQGRSSYEQYF. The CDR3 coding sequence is TGTGCCATCAGTGGACAGGGCCGATCCTCCTACGAGCAGTACTTC.

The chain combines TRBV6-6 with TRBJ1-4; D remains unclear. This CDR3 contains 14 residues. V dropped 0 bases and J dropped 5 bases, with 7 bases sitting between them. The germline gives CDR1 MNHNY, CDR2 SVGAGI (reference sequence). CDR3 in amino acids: CASSYSSTNEKLFF. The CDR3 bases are TGTGCCAGCAGTTACTCGTCTACGAATGAAAAACTGTTTTTT.

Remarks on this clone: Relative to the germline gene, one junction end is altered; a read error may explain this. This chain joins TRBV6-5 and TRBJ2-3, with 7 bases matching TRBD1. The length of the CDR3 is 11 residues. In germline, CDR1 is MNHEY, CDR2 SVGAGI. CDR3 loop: CASSYGQGQTF. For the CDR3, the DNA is TGTGCCAGCAGTTACGGCCAGGGACAGACTTTT.

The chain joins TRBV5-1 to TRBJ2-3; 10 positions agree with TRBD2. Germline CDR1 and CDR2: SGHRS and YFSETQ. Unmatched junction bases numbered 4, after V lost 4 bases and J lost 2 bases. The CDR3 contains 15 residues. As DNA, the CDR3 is TGCGCCAGCAGCCTAGCGGGAGATGTCACAGATACGCAGTATTTT. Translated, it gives CASSLAGDVTDTQYF.

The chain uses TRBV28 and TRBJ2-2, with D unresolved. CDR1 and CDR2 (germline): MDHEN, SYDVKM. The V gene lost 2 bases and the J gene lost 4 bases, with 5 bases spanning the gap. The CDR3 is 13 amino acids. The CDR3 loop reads CASSLGFTGELFF. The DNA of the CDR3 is TGTGCCAGCAGTTTAGGGTTCACCGGGGAGCTGTTTTTT.

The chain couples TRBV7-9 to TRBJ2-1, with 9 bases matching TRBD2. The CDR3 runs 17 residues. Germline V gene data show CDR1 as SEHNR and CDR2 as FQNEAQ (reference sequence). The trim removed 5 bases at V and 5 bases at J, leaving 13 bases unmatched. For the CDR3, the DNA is TGTGCCAGCAGCACATTCGCCCGGCTAGCGGGGAACAATGAGCAGTTCTTC. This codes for CASSTFARLAGNNEQFF.

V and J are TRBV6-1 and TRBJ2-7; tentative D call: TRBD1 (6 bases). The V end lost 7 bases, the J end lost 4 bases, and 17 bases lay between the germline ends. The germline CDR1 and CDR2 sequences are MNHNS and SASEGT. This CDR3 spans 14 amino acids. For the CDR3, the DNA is TGTGCCAGCACTCCACAGGGAAAAGGTTACGAGCAGTACTTC. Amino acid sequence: CASTPQGKGYEQYF.

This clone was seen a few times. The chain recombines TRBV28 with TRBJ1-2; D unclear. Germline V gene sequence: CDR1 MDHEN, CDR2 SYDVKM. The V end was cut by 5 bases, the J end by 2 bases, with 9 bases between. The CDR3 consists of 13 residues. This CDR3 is CASSQRENYGYTF. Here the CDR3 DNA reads TGTGCCAGCAGTCAAAGGGAAAACTATGGCTACACCTTC.

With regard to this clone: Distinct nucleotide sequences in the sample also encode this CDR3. CDR3 residues: CASSLAGTGVPYEQYF. The CDR3, as DNA: TGTGCCAGCAGCTTAGCGGGCACAGGGGTTCCCTACGAGCAGTACTTC. The chain links TRBV7-2 to TRBJ2-7, with TRBD1 identical over 7 bases. The CDR3 has 16 amino acids. The germline V gene has CDR1 SGHTA and CDR2 FQGNSA. V lost 0 bases to trimming and J lost 2 bases; unmatched junction nucleotides: 7.

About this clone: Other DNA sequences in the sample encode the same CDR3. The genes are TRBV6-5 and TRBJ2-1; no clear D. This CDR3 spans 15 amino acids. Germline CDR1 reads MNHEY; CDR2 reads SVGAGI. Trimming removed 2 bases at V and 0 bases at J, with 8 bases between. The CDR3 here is CASSYGGSSYNEQFF. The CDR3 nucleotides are TGTGCCAGCAGTTACGGCGGAAGCTCCTACAATGAGCAGTTCTTC.

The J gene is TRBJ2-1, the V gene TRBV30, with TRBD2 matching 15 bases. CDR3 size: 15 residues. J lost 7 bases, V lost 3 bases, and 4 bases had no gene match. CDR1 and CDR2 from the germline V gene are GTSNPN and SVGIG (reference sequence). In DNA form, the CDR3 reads TGTGCCTGGAGCCCCGGACTAGCGGGGGGGAATGAGCAGTTCTTC. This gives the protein CAWSPGLAGGNEQFF.

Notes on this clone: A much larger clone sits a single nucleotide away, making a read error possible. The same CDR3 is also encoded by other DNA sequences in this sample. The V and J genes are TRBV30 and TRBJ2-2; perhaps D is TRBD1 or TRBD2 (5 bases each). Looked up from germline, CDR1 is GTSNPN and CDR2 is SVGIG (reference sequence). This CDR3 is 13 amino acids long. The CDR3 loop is CAWSVQGAGELFF. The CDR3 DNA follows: TGTGCCTGGAGTGTACAAGGGGCCGGGGAGCTATTTTTT. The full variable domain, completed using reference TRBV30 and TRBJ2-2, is SQTIHQWPATLVQPVGSPLSLECTVEGTSNPNLYWYRQAAGRGLQLLFYSVGIGQISSEVPQNLSASRPQDRQFILSSKKLLLSDSGFYLCAWSVQGAGELFFGEGSRLTVL.

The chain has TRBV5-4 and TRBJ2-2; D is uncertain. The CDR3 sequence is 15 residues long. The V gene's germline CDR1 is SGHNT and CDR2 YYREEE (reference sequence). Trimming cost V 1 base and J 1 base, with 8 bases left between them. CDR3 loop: CASSLKQRNTGELFF. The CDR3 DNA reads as TGTGCCAGCAGCTTGAAACAGAGGAACACCGGGGAGCTGTTTTTT.

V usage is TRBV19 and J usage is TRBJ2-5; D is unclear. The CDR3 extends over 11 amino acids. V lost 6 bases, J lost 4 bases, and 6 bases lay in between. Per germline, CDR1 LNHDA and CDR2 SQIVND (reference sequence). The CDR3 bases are TGTGCCAGTAGCCGCGGAGAGACCCAGTACTTC. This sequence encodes CASSRGETQYF.

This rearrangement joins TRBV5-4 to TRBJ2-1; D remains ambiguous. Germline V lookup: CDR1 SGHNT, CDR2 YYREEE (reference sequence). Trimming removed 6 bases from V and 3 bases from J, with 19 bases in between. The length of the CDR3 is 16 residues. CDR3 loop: CASTDATGRLYNEQFF. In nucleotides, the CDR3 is TGTGCCAGCACGGATGCGACCGGCCGCCTCTACAATGAGCAGTTCTTC.

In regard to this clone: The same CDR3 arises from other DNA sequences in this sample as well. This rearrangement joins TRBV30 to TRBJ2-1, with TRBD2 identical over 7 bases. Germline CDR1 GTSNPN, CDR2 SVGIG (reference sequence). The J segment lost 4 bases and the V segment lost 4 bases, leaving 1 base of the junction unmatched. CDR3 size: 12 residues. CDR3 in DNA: TGTGCCTGGACTAGCGGTTACAATGAGCAGTTCTTC. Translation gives CAWTSGYNEQFF. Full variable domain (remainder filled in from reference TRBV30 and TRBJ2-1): SQTIHQWPATLVQPVGSPLSLECTVEGTSNPNLYWYRQAAGRGLQLLFYSVGIGQISSEVPQNLSASRPQDRQFILSSKKLLLSDSGFYLCAWTSGYNEQFFGPGTRLTVL.